Listed here is a single T cell receptor (beta chain). Its specific antigen is unknown. Within one base of it there is no much larger clone, and no base qualities were kept. In the paper's terms, the time point label means: new active TB diagnosis, blood taken before or within 7 days of starting treatment. The patients with active tuberculosis were newly diagnosed, HIV-seronegative South African adults aged 18 years or older. Confirmation of active tuberculosis came from positive sputum smear microscopy and/or a positive M. tuberculosis culture. Immunosequencing was performed on unsorted cryopreserved PBMC, with 90,000 to 100,000 T cells per clinical donor covered on average. The record originates from a study of T cells in tuberculosis (dated by TCRdb to the late 2010s). Broadly, across the study: The study combined CD1B tetramers and high-throughput TCR immunosequencing to characterize T cells specific for the mycobacterial lipid antigen glucose monomycolate (GMM). PBMC from patients with active tuberculosis were archived either before the start of standard anti-tuberculosis treatment or within 7 days of starting that treatment. In a South African clinical cohort, IGRA-negative adolescents, IGRA-positive adolescents with latent tuberculosis and adults with active tuberculosis were compared, with about eleven people in each group. What the research found in general, with its limitations: An accuracy of 87% (AUROC 0.90) was reached by a classifier using the diverse GMM-specific repertoire, compared with about 70% accuracy when GEM motif frequencies were used. Shorter CDR3-alpha lengths in active tuberculosis patients partly drove the smaller NN-distances, and the TCR-beta difference was not statistically significant. Smaller mean NN-distances to GMM-specific TCRs were observed in active tuberculosis TCR-alpha repertoires than in IGRA-negative controls, suggesting clonal expansion of GMM-specific TCRs. Which clinical samples got chosen depended on the availability of cryopreserved specimens, and the active tuberculosis cases were adults, whereas the controls were adolescents.

The immunoSEQ multiplex PCR assay was used to generate TCR libraries, with TCR-beta and/or TCR-alpha/delta assays applied to each sample. The amplified TCR libraries were sequenced on the Illumina high-throughput platform. The original methods were these. Clustering and dimensionality reduction were performed using pairwise TCRdist distances among GMM-specific receptors from ex vivo sorted or in vitro expanded T cells. Each clinical repertoire was scored by mean NN-distance, the average TCRdist to the nearest 10% of tetramer-positive reference sequences. GEM TCR motif frequency was calculated as the fraction of unique TCRs that matched known GEM sequences by V/J usage and CDR3 length. Active tuberculosis was classified by linear discriminant analysis with leave-one-out cross-validation, implemented in scikit-learn. The table was pulled from immuneACCESS by TCRdb, which kept in-frame rearrangements only. Such tables lose some clones; where checked, under half of the loss comes from unresolved V genes, and the rest has no known cause. V and J calls and clone size are those listed in that table; D and trimming were worked out from the DNA. This sample holds around 30,000 clones; approximately 90% were observed only once. The ten top clones hold approximately 6.8% of the sample.

Taken from cysteine to phenylalanine, the CDR3 has 17 residues. Only the CDR3 portion is preserved as DNA: 51 bases, with reading frame beginning at the first base. The sequence links TRBV21-1 to TRBJ2-3; the table's D call, TRBD1, has no DNA check behind it. TRBV21-1 is a pseudogene segment. This specimen consisted of PBMCs, obtained at tuberculosis diagnosis. This TCR was recovered from an adult with tuberculosis. The CDR3 protein sequence reads: CASSGKDRDLNTDTQYF. The bases read TGTGCCAGCAGCGGAAAAGACAGAGATCTAAACACAGATACGCAGTATTTT.